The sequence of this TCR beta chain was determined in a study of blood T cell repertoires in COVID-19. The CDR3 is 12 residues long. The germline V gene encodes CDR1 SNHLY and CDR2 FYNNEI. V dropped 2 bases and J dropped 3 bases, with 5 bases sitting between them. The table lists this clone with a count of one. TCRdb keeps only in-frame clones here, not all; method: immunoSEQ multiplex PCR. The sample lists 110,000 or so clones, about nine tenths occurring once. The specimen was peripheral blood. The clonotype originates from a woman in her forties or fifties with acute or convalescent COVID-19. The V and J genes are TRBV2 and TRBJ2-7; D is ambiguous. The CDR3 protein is CASSESSYEQYF. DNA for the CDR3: TGTGCCAGCAGTGAATCCAGCTACGAGCAGTACTTC.